The rows below give T cell receptor beta chains drawn from one sample of a study of shared clonotypes between healthy human individuals. The protocol was immunoSEQ multiplex PCR, while the TCRdb copy is restricted to in-frame clones and leaves out a portion. The repertoire consists of over a million clones, with roughly 96% occurring once and the leading ten covering approximately 1.2%. Sequenced input: naive CD4+ T cells sorted from blood. These receptor sequences come from a man aged 25 to 40 in good health. The CDR3 runs from the conserved cysteine through the conserved F or W.

j_call v_call cdr3_aa
TRBJ2-5 TRBV6-6 CASSPGRTQYF
TRBJ2-4 TRBV7-8 CASSATGGKNIQYF
TRBJ2-1 TRBV4-2 CASSRIGGRASYNEQFF
TRBJ2-1 TRBV28 CASSSGTGLSYNEQFF
TRBJ1-3 TRBV18 CASSPADRVSGNTIYF
TRBJ2-7 TRBV28 CASSLPAGAHEQYF
TRBJ2-1 TRBV4-2 CATHGRLAGYNEQFF
TRBJ2-3 TRBV6-5 CASKEATNTDTQYF
TRBJ2-3 TRBV29-1 CSAVGASGTDTQYF
TRBJ2-1 TRBV5-1 CASSLGTGPYNEQFF
TRBJ1-2 TRBV5-5 CASSLGDSNYGYTF
TRBJ2-1 TRBV30 CAWRAKGYNEQFF